The 25 T cell receptor beta chains given below trace back to one sample, sequenced in a study of T cells in Graves' hyperthyroidism and ophthalmopathy. Template material for amplifying TCR beta CDR3 regions consisted of RNA transcripts. An initial round of RT-PCR targeting the TCR CDR3 relied on the HTBI primer set. TCRdb recomputed calls from the multiplex PCR reads with MiXCR, one row per CDR3 protein. The sample carries over 450,000 distinct CDR3 sequences, about 15% recorded once. Sequenced input: blood. The receptors stem from a young woman with Graves' ophthalmopathy.

The V gene is TRBV29-1, the J gene TRBJ2-2; TRBD1 matches at 7 bases. The CDR3 is 11 amino acids. Looked up from germline, CDR1 is SQVTM and CDR2 is ANQGSEA. The ends lost 5 bases at V and 7 bases at J; junction bases unmatched: 1. The CDR3 here is CSVNRGGELFF. The CDR3 nucleotides are TGCAGCGTTAACAGGGGCGGGGAGCTGTTTTTT.

This chain links TRBV7-2 with TRBJ2-3, with D unclear. The length of the CDR3 is 14 residues. The germline V gene has CDR1 SGHTA and CDR2 FQGNSA. The V and J ends lost 1 base and 6 bases respectively, with 11 bases between them. The CDR3 protein is CASSLEFDADTQYF. CDR3 DNA sequence: TGTGCCAGCAGCTTAGAGTTCGATGCGGATACGCAGTATTTT.

The chain joins TRBV28 to TRBJ1-5; 7 bases match TRBD1. The CDR3 has 13 amino acids. Germline loops: CDR1 MDHEN, CDR2 SYDVKM. The J segment lost 3 bases and the V segment lost 8 bases, leaving 4 bases of the junction unmatched. This CDR3 reads CASLDRINQPQHF. CDR3 DNA: TGTGCCAGCCTGGACAGGATCAATCAGCCCCAGCATTTT.

The V gene is TRBV15, the J gene TRBJ2-5, with 7 bases identical to TRBD1. This CDR3 region has 14 residues. V dropped 3 bases and J dropped 3; count of bases not matched to a gene: 4. Germline V lookup: CDR1 LNHNV, CDR2 YYDKDF (reference sequence). The CDR3 region has the DNA TGTGCCACCAGCAGGGACGACAGGGAAGAGACCCAGTACTTC. Its protein is CATSRDDREETQYF. The whole variable domain, remainder taken from reference TRBV15 and TRBJ2-5, is DAMVIQNPRYQVTQFGKPVTLSCSQTLNHNVMYWYQQKSSQAPKLLFHYYDKDFNNEADTPDNFQSRRPNTSFCFLDIRSPGLGDTAMYLCATSRDDREETQYFGPGTRLLVL.

Only a few counts were recorded for this clonotype. The genes are TRBV7-9 and TRBJ2-2, with D tentatively TRBD1 (6 bases). Germline V gene data show CDR1 as SEHNR and CDR2 as FQNEAQ (reference sequence). The germline V and J ends were trimmed by 6 bases and 7 bases, with 15 bases remaining between them. This CDR3 has 14 residues. The CDR3: CASSKQGPGGELFF. The CDR3 nucleotides read TGTGCCAGCAGTAAACAGGGACCCGGCGGGGAGCTGTTTTTT.

This chain uses TRBV12-3 or TRBV12-4 with TRBJ2-1, with TRBD2 matching over 14 bases. This CDR3 has 18 residues. Losses at the gene ends were 5 bases for V and 0 bases for J; bases not matched to a gene: 6. The CDR3 DNA follows: TGTGCCAGCAGTCCCGGGACTAGCGGGAGTTCCTCCTACAATGAGCAGTTCTTC. Its translation: CASSPGTSGSSSYNEQFF.

In its sample, this clonotype was seen many times. The genes are TRBV27 and TRBJ2-1, with D maybe TRBD1 (5 bases). Looked up from germline, CDR1 is MNHEY and CDR2 is SMNVEV (reference sequence). With 5 bases removed from V and 4 bases from J, the gap between germline ends came to 9 bases. The CDR3 is made up of 13 amino acids. For the CDR3, the DNA is TGTGCCAGCAGTAAAGACAGATACAATGAGCAGTTCTTC. It specifies CASSKDRYNEQFF.

This clonotype was detected a few times. The chain links TRBV11-2 to TRBJ2-7; D is perhaps TRBD2 (5 bases). V shed 8 bases and J shed 6 bases, with 14 bases lying between them. The CDR3 spans 12 residues. Germline V gene data show CDR1 as SGHAT and CDR2 as FQNNGV. CDR3 sequence (DNA): TGTGCCAGCGCCGGGAATGGACTCGAGCAGTACTTC. As protein: CASAGNGLEQYF.

This clonotype was found many times. The CDR3 DNA follows: TGTGCCAGCAGTCAAGACCCCGCCCTTAACTATGGCTACACCTTC. This codes for CASSQDPALNYGYTF. The chain joins TRBV2 to TRBJ1-2; D is unresolved. Germline CDR1 is SNHLY and CDR2 is FYNNEI. CDR3 length: 15 residues. Trimming left V 5 bases short and J 1 base short, with 14 bases between. The entire variable domain, with the rest obtained from reference TRBV2 and TRBJ1-2, is as follows: EPEVTQTPSHQVTQMGQEVILRCVPISNHLYFYWYRQILGQKVEFLVSFYNNEISEKSEIFDDQFSVERPDGSNFTLKIRSTKLEDSAMYFCASSQDPALNYGYTFGSGTRLTVV.

In its sample, this clonotype was seen many times. As DNA, the CDR3 is TGCAGTGCTAGACCTGAGGGGGGGGCAGACTATGGCTACACCTTC. Translation gives CSARPEGGADYGYTF. The chain recombines TRBV20-1 with TRBJ1-2, with D possibly TRBD1 on 6 matching bases. V was clipped by 2 bases and J by 3 bases, with 16 bases between them. CDR1 is DFQATT and CDR2 is SNEGSKA in the germline V gene (reference sequence). The CDR3 totals 15 residues.

The chain couples TRBV19 to TRBJ2-7; D unresolved. V dropped 6 bases and J dropped 0 bases, with 12 bases sitting between them. The germline V gene encodes CDR1 LNHDA and CDR2 SQIVND (reference sequence). The CDR3 spans 14 residues. The CDR3 sequence is CASSENLSSYEQYF. CDR3 in DNA: TGTGCCAGTAGCGAGAACCTCTCCTCCTACGAGCAGTACTTC. The entire variable domain, with the rest obtained from reference TRBV19 and TRBJ2-7, is as follows: DGGITQSPKYLFRKEGQNVTLSCEQNLNHDAMYWYRQDPGQGLRLIYYSQIVNDFQKGDIAEGYSVSREKKESFPLTVTSAQKNPTAFYLCASSENLSSYEQYFGPGTRLTVT.

Ten or more counts support this clonotype. This sequence joins TRBV2 and TRBJ2-1, with 9 bases fitting TRBD1. The trim removed 7 bases at V and 5 bases at J, leaving 12 bases unmatched. From germline, CDR1 is SNHLY and CDR2 FYNNEI. The CDR3 is 16 residues long. The CDR3 protein is CASTDRDRELDNEQFF. In DNA, the CDR3 is TGTGCCAGCACCGACAGGGACAGGGAACTCGACAATGAGCAGTTCTTC.

This clonotype was recorded many times. V and J are TRBV6-1 and TRBJ1-1; D is undetermined. The germline V and J ends were trimmed by 9 bases and 2 bases, with 13 bases remaining between them. The germline V gene has CDR1 MNHNS and CDR2 SASEGT. The CDR3 has 13 amino acids. DNA of the CDR3: TGTGCCAGTTTTTTAAGGGTTAACACTGAAGCTTTCTTT. Its protein is CASFLRVNTEAFF.

DNA for the CDR3: TGCGCCAGCAGCCAAGATTCGGGGACAGTTTTGAGCACTGAAGCTTTCTTT. Its protein is CASSQDSGTVLSTEAFF. The chain joins TRBV4-1 to TRBJ1-1; 7 bases are a match to TRBD1. With 0 bases clipped from V and 4 bases from J, the junction kept 11 bases outside the gene matches. The CDR3 length is 17 residues. Germline V gene data show CDR1 as MGHRA and CDR2 as YSYEKL.

This clonotype was observed a few times. The chain uses TRBV28 and TRBJ2-2, with D perhaps matching TRBD1 (6 bases). The CDR3 is 13 amino acids. V was shortened by 4 bases and J by 8 bases, with 11 bases between the two germline ends. CDR1 is MDHEN and CDR2 is SYDVKM in the germline V gene. The CDR3 coding sequence is TGTGCCAGCAGTTCCAGGGGCCGAGGGGAGCTGTTTTTT. Protein product: CASSSRGRGELFF.

This clonotype was seen at least ten times. This chain links TRBV27 with TRBJ2-5, with TRBD1 matching over 9 bases. V lost 5 bases and J lost 1; bases outside the gene matches: 5. Per germline, CDR1 MNHEY and CDR2 SMNVEV (reference sequence). CDR3 size: 15 residues. The DNA for the CDR3 is TGTGCCAGCAGTGATCCGACAGGGGGCCAAGAGACCCAGTACTTC. Its protein product is CASSDPTGGQETQYF.

This chain links TRBV7-8 with TRBJ1-3; TRBD1 is a possible D gene (6 bases). The CDR3 has 16 residues. The V and J ends lost 2 bases and 0 bases respectively, with 11 bases between them. In germline, CDR1 is SGHVS, CDR2 FQNEAQ. The CDR3 sequence is CASSLRDTDSGNTIYF. CDR3 sequence (DNA): TGTGCCAGCAGCTTAAGGGACACCGACTCTGGAAACACCATATATTTT.

The sample holds a few counts of this clonotype. The chain couples TRBV6-6 to TRBJ2-2, with D unresolved. V lost 0 bases and J lost 4, with 9 bases in between. Germline V lookup: CDR1 MNHNY, CDR2 SVGAGI (reference sequence). There are 15 residues in the CDR3. In DNA, the CDR3 is TGTGCCAGCAGTTACTCTAGAGATTCCACCGGGGAGCTGTTTTTT. It codes for CASSYSRDSTGELFF.

This clonotype was detected ten times or more. V is TRBV12-3 or TRBV12-4 and J is TRBJ1-6, with 8 bases aligning to TRBD1. The ends lost 3 bases at V and 10 bases at J; junction bases unmatched: 2. CDR3 length equals 13 residues. The CDR3 DNA sequence: TGTGCCAGCAGTTTGACAGGGGAGTCACCCCTCCACTTT. Protein: CASSLTGESPLHF.

This clonotype was picked up many times. The chain couples TRBV12-3 or TRBV12-4 to TRBJ2-1, with 10 bases fitting TRBD1. With 6 bases clipped from V and 4 bases from J, the junction kept 3 bases outside the gene matches. The CDR3 loop spans 14 amino acids. The CDR3 nucleotides are TGTGCCAGCAGCACGGACAGGGGGTACAATGAGCAGTTCTTC. Protein product: CASSTDRGYNEQFF.

This clonotype has a handful of counts. The genes are TRBV11-2 and TRBJ2-1, with 9 bases matching TRBD1. Germline CDR1 reads SGHAT; CDR2 reads FQNNGV. This CDR3 is 17 amino acids long. V shed 0 bases, J shed 0 bases, and the junction held 3 bases outside the gene matches. The CDR3 nucleotides are TGTGCCAGCAGCTTAGAGGGGACAGGGAACTCCTACAATGAGCAGTTCTTC. It encodes CASSLEGTGNSYNEQFF.

This clonotype occurred many times. The V gene is TRBV28, the J gene TRBJ1-5, with 7 positions matching TRBD1. Germline-derived CDR1 and CDR2 are MDHEN and SYDVKM. J gave up 2 bases and V 4 bases, and 11 bases lay outside the gene matches. This CDR3 comprises 17 residues. CDR3 sequence: CASSSRRQGEGNQPQHF. In nucleotides, the CDR3 is TGTGCCAGCAGTTCGAGAAGACAGGGCGAGGGCAATCAGCCCCAGCATTTT.

This clonotype was recorded at least ten times. The rearrangement uses TRBV10-3 and TRBJ2-3; D unresolved. Trimming shortened V by 2 bases and J by 2 bases, and 5 bases separated the two germline ends. The CDR3 runs to 13 residues. From germline, CDR1 is ENHRY and CDR2 SYGVKD. The CDR3 DNA sequence: TGTGCCATCAGTGAGGGACCCACAGATACGCAGTATTTT. As protein: CAISEGPTDTQYF.

This clonotype was counted ten times or more. The gene calls are TRBV11-2 and TRBJ1-2; D gene uncertain. Per the germline V gene, CDR1 is SGHAT and CDR2 is FQNNGV. This CDR3 has 14 amino acids. Trimming pared 6 bases from V and 7 bases from J, leaving 18 bases between. The DNA for the CDR3 is TGTGCCAGCAGGAAAATTGGGGTACTGGGTGGCTACACCTTC. It yields the protein CASRKIGVLGGYTF.

This clonotype was counted at least ten times. The gene calls are TRBV11-2 and TRBJ2-1; D might be TRBD1 (6 bases). The CDR3 is 13 amino acids. Trimming removed 0 bases at V and 14 bases at J, with 14 bases between. Looked up from germline, CDR1 is SGHAT and CDR2 is FQNNGV. The CDR3 DNA is TGTGCCAGCAGCTTAGATGGGGGCCGACGGGAGTTCTTC. It encodes CASSLDGGRREFF.